The text below deals with one T cell receptor beta chain. This clone's antigen is unknown. No base-level quality is on record; no much larger clone is a single base apart. A single peripheral blood draw of approximately 0.11 L on average was collected from each donor into heparinised tubes. A BD FACSAria II and a panel including CD45RO, CCR7, CD25, CD127, CD95 and CD27 were used to sort naive, central memory, regulatory and stem cell-like memory CD4+ T cells. A purity above 98% was achieved for all sorted populations. PBMCs were isolated immediately by Lymphoprep density gradient centrifugation and stained directly without culture. So that batch effects would be minimized, each experiment stained and sorted samples in pairs, pairing one healthy donor with one patient. The sample is drawn from a study of beta chain features in type 1 diabetes (dated by TCRdb to 2016 to 2019). Regarding the complete study: Patients and healthy donors did not differ in mean age, gender distribution, total cell number or subset yield. Whereas all 30 or so donors provided naive and central memory subsets, regulatory and stem cell-like memory subsets were isolated from just 8 patients and roughly eight healthy donors. A total of 85 million to 110 million sorted cells were examined across all samples, and RNA yield correlated strongly with the number of cells per subset. In the study, recently diagnosed type 1 diabetes patients and matched healthy donors were compared on the TCRB repertoires of their sorted circulating CD4+ T cell subsets. Overall study results and their limits: Because the HLA sub-analyses included only small numbers of individuals, any influence of HLA type on TCRB rearrangement was left unresolved. A moderate but significant shortening of TCRB CDR3 length was observed in type 1 diabetes patients in all four CD4+ subsets. The naive, central memory and regulatory TCRB repertoires appeared to resemble one another more closely among patients than among healthy donors. Because cDNA rather than genomic DNA was sequenced, highly expressing activated cells could have been over-represented, although no difference in activation and CD3 levels was found between groups. At VDJ recombination sites, patients with type 1 diabetes made fewer insertions and deleted more nucleotides, a pattern implying thymic rearrangement abnormalities. PCR might favor shorter templates, but patient and control samples were amplified and corrected together, so any skew would affect both groups equally.

All of the isolated RNA was reverse transcribed with the High Capacity cDNA Reverse Transcription Kit, so expressed TCRB transcripts were sequenced. Deep immunoSEQ sequencing was applied to naive, central memory and regulatory T cell samples, giving an average of roughly 3.6 million total reads per sample. Sorted cells were lysed in RLT buffer and RNA was extracted with DNase-treated RNeasy Micro or Mini kits, depending on cell number. To prevent cross-contamination, every cell subset was processed on its own, while patient and healthy donor samples were processed together. The immunoSEQ multiplex PCR was used to amplify TCRB sequences from cDNA, generating 87-bp fragments that spanned the CDR3 region. Sequencing of the amplicons was performed on the Illumina HiSeq platform. The authors processed their data as follows. Synthetic template baselines were used to correct PCR bias computationally, reads within Hamming distance 2 were collapsed together, and singletons that could not be merged were discarded. Reads were aligned against IMGT to assign V, D and J genes, CDR3 length and insertions or deletions at six rearrangement sites. Clonotype counts were normalized to sorted cell number within each subset before computing true diversity and Gini coefficients with the tcR R package. The overlap coefficient, calculated on TCRB nucleotide sequences, was used to quantify repertoire sharing. In its TCRdb copy, this immuneACCESS table keeps in-frame sequences only and misses some clones. Where compared with another copy, unresolved V genes explain less than half of these, and the others have no known cause. The V and J calls and the clone size are those of that table, but D and trimming were determined from the DNA. This sample is represented by around 130,000 clones; roughly 10% of them were singletons. Roughly 0.75% of the sample is in the top ten clones.

This clonotype originated in a man aged 25 to 45 with type 1 diabetes. The sequenced sample was central memory CD4+ T cells from blood.

The CDR3 is CASSQATNRQETQYF. The nucleotide sequence is given as TGTGCCAGCAGCCAAGCGACTAACCGCCAAGAGACCCAGTACTTC. The V gene is TRBV4-2 and the J gene is TRBJ2-5, with TRBD2 tentatively as D gene (5 bases match). V gives up 1 base and J gives up 1 base, and the segment between their germline ends measures 10 bases. The germline V gene specifies LGHNA as CDR1 and YNFKEQ as CDR2. Inclusive of the bounding cysteine and phenylalanine, the CDR3 is 15 residues long. Only the CDR3 region is kept as DNA, spanning 45 bases read in frame from base 1.